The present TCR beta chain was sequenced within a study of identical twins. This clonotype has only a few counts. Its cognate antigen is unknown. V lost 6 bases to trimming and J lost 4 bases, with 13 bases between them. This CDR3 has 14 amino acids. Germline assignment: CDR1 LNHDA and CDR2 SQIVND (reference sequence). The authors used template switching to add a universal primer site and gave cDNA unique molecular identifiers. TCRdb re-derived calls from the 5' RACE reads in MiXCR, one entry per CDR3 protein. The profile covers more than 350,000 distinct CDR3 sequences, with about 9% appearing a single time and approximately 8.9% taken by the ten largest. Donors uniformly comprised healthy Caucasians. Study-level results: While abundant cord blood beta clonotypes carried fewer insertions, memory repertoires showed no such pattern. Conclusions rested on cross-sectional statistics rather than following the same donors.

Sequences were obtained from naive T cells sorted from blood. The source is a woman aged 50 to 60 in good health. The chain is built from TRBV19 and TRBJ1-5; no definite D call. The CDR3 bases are TGTGCCAGTAGGACCTTCGACGGGAATCAGCCCCAGCATTTT. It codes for CASRTFDGNQPQHF.